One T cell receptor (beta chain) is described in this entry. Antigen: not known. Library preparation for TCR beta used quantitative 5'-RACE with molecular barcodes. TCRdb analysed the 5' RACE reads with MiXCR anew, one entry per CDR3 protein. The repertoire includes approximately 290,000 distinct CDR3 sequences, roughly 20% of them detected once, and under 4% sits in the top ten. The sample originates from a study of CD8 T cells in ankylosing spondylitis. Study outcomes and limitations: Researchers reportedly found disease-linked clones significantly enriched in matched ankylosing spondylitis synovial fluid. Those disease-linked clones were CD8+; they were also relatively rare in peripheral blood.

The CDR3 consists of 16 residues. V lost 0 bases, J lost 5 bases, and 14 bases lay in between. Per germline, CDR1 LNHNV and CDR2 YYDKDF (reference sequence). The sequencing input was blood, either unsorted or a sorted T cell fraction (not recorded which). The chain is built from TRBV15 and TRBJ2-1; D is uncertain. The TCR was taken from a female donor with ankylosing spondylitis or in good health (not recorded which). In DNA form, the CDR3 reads TGTGCCACCAGCAGAGATGGCCGGAACCCGAACAATGAGCAGTTCTTC. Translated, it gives CATSRDGRNPNNEQFF.